The 10 T cell receptor beta chains given below trace back to one sample, sequenced in a study of T cells in localized non-small cell lung cancer. The protocol was immunoSEQ multiplex PCR, while the TCRdb copy is restricted to in-frame clones and leaves out a portion. The table has roughly 70,000 clones, roughly nine tenths seen once. The material sequenced was peripheral blood, taken before any cancer treatment. These TCRs come from a male donor older than 55 with stage III squamous cell lung carcinoma.

The chain combines TRBV5-6 with TRBJ2-7, with D unresolved. CDR3 size: 14 residues. CDR1 is SGHDT and CDR2 is YYEEEE in the germline V gene. Trimming removed 3 bases at V and 0 bases at J, with 10 bases between. The CDR3 DNA reads as TGTGCCAGCAGCTACAGAGGCCGCTCCTACGAGCAGTACTTC. Translated: CASSYRGRSYEQYF.

This chain connects TRBV5-4 to TRBJ2-2; 12 bases are a match to TRBD2. This CDR3 is built from 16 residues. With V trimmed by 4 bases and J by 1 base, 2 bases remained unmatched. CDR1 and CDR2 from the germline V gene are SGHNT and YYREEE (reference sequence). CDR3 loop: CASSPGLAGNTGELFF. The CDR3 region has the DNA TGTGCCAGCAGCCCGGGACTAGCGGGGAACACCGGGGAGCTGTTTTTT.

The chain carries TRBV7-6 and TRBJ2-2, with 13 nucleotides matching TRBD2. The CDR3 length is 18 residues. Trimming cost V 4 bases and J 7 bases; bases outside gene matches: 12. Germline loops: CDR1 SGHVS, CDR2 FNYEAQ. The DNA for the CDR3 is TGTGCCAGCAGCTCCCAACTAGCGGGGGGGCTTATGAGCGGGGAGCTGTTTTTT. Translated, it gives CASSSQLAGGLMSGELFF.

This clone was seen once. The rearrangement uses TRBV5-4 and TRBJ2-1, with 9 nucleotides matching TRBD1. Unmatched junction bases numbered 4, after V lost 2 bases and J lost 7 bases. Germline V gene data show CDR1 as SGHNT and CDR2 as YYREEE (reference sequence). CDR3 length equals 14 residues. CDR3 sequence: CASSLQGARNEQFF. Here the CDR3 DNA reads TGTGCCAGCAGCTTACAGGGGGCGCGGAATGAGCAGTTCTTC.

The CDR3 loop reads CASSGGRANTEAFF. In DNA form, the CDR3 reads TGTGCCAGCAGCGGGGGAAGGGCGAACACTGAAGCTTTCTTT. V is TRBV7-2 and J is TRBJ1-1, with a possible D match to TRBD1 (5 bases). The CDR3 spans 14 residues. V lost 5 bases, J lost 1 base, and 11 bases lay in between. The germline gives CDR1 SGHTA, CDR2 FQGNSA.

This clone has just a few counts. This sequence joins TRBV10-3 and TRBJ1-5, with TRBD1 as a possible D gene (6 bases). Germline V gene lookup returns CDR1 ENHRY and CDR2 SYGVKD. CDR3 length: 15 residues. V was cut by 5 bases and J by 0 bases, with 11 bases left in between. The CDR3 DNA is TGTGCCATCAGTCCGGGACACCTTAGCAATCAGCCCCAGCATTTT. Protein: CAISPGHLSNQPQHF.

V gene TRBV28 combines with J gene TRBJ1-2; D possibly corresponds to TRBD1 (6 bases). Germline CDR1 and CDR2: MDHEN and SYDVKM. The CDR3 is 14 amino acids. V was clipped by 6 bases and J by 2 bases, with 13 bases between them. The CDR3 spells CASRKQGVNYGYTF. CDR3 in DNA: TGTGCCAGCAGAAAACAGGGAGTCAACTATGGCTACACCTTC.

Here the CDR3 DNA reads TGCGCCAGCAGCTTCCGGGGAGATTTGAACACTGAAGCTTTCTTT. This encodes CASSFRGDLNTEAFF. V usage is TRBV5-1 and J usage is TRBJ1-1; D gene uncertain. This CDR3 spans 15 amino acids. Per the germline V gene, CDR1 is SGHRS and CDR2 is YFSETQ. The V end was cut by 2 bases, the J end by 0 bases, with 11 bases between.

J is TRBJ2-7 and V is TRBV5-1; a possible D gene is TRBD1 (5 bases). The CDR3 consists of 14 residues. Trimming took 0 bases from V and 4 from J, leaving 11 bases between them. In germline, CDR1 is SGHRS, CDR2 YFSETQ. CDR3 DNA: TGCGCCAGCAGCTTGGGCGGACAAGGATACGAGCAGTACTTC. It yields the protein CASSLGGQGYEQYF.

The CDR3 DNA reads TGTGCCAGCACTTCCTTCGGTGGCAATCAGCCCCAGCATTTT. Translating it yields CASTSFGGNQPQHF. This chain joins TRBV6-5 and TRBJ1-5; D remains ambiguous. The CDR3 is 14 amino acids. V lost 7 bases and J lost 2, with 12 bases in between. Looked up from germline, CDR1 is MNHEY and CDR2 is SVGAGI.